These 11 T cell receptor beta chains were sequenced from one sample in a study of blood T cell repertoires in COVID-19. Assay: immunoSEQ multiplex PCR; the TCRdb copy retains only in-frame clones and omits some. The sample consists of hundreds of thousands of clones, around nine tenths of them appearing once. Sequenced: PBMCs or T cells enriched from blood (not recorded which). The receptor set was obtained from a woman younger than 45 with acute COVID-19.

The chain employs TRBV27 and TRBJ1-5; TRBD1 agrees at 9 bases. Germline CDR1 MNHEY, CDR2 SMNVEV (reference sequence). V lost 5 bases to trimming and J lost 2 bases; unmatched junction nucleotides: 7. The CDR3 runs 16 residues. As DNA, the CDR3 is TGTGCCAGCAGTCAAAGGACAGGGGAGGGCAATCAGCCCCAGCATTTT. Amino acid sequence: CASSQRTGEGNQPQHF.

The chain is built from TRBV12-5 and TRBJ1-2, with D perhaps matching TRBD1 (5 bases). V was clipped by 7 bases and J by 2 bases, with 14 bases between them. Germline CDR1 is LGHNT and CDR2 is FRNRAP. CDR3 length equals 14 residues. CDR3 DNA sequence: TGTGCTAGTGCCCGCGGGGACGGGAACTATGGCTACACCTTC. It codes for CASARGDGNYGYTF.

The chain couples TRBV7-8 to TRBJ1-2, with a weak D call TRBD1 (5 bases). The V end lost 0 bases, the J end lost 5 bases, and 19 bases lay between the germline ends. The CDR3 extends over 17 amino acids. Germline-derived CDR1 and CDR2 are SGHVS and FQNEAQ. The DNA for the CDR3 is TGTGCCAGCAGCTTAGCCGGGACGGCAAGCGGGGATTATGGCTACACCTTC. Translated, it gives CASSLAGTASGDYGYTF.

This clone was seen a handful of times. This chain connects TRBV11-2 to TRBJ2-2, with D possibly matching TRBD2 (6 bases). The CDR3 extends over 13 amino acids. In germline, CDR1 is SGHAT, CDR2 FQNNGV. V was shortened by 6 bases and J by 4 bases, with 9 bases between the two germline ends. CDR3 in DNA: TGTGCCAGCAGTCTGGGGGGCACCGGGGAGCTGTTTTTT. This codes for CASSLGGTGELFF.

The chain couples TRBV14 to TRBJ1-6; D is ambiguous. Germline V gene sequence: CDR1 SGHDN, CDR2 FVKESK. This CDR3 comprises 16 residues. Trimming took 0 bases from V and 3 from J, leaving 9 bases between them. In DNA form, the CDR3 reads TGTGCCAGCAGCCAAGATACGGGAATCTATAATTCACCCCTCCACTTT. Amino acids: CASSQDTGIYNSPLHF.

CDR3 in DNA: TGCGCCAGCAGTTTCGGACTAGCGGGGGCCCTTACCTACGAGCAGTACTTC. This encodes CASSFGLAGALTYEQYF. The chain joins TRBV5-1 to TRBJ2-7; TRBD2 agrees at 13 bases. The CDR3 contains 17 residues. Germline CDR1 and CDR2: SGHRS and YFSETQ. The V and J ends lost 5 bases and 2 bases, in that order; junction bases with no gene match: 10.

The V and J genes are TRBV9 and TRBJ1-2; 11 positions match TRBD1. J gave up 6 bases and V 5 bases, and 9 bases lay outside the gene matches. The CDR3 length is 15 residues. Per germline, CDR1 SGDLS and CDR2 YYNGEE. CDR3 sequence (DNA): TGTGCCAGCAGGATGATCGGACAGGGGGCAAATGGCTACACCTTC. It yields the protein CASRMIGQGANGYTF.

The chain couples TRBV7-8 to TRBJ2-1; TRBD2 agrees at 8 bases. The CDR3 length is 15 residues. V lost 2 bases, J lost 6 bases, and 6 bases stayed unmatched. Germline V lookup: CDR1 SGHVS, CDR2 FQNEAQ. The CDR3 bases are TGTGCCAGCAGCTTAAGTCGCGGGGGGAGCAATGAGCAGTTCTTC. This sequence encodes CASSLSRGGSNEQFF.

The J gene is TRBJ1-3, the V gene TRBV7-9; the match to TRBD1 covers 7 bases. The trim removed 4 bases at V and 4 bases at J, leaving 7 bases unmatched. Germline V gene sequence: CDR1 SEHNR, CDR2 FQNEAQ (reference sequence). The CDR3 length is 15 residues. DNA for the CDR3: TGTGCCAGCAGCTCCGCTAGACAGGGAGGAAACACCATATATTTT. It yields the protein CASSSARQGGNTIYF.

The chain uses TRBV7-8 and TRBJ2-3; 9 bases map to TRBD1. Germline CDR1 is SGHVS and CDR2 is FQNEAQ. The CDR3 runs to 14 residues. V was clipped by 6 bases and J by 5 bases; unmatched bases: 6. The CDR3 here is CASSLQGARDTQYF. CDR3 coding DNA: TGTGCCAGCAGTTTACAGGGGGCCAGAGATACGCAGTATTTT. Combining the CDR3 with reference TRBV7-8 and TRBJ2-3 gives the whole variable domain GAGVSQSPRYKVAKRGQDVALRCDPISGHVSLFWYQQALGQGPEFLTYFQNEAQLDKSGLPSDRFFAERPEGSVSTLKIQRTQQEDSAVYLCASSLQGARDTQYFGPGTRLTVL.

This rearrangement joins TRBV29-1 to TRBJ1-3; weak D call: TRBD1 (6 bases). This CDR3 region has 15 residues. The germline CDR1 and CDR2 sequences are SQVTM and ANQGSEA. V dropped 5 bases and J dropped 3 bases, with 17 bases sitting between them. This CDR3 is CSVRGSSQVGNTIYF. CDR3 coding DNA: TGCAGCGTTAGGGGGTCCTCCCAGGTTGGAAACACCATATATTTT.